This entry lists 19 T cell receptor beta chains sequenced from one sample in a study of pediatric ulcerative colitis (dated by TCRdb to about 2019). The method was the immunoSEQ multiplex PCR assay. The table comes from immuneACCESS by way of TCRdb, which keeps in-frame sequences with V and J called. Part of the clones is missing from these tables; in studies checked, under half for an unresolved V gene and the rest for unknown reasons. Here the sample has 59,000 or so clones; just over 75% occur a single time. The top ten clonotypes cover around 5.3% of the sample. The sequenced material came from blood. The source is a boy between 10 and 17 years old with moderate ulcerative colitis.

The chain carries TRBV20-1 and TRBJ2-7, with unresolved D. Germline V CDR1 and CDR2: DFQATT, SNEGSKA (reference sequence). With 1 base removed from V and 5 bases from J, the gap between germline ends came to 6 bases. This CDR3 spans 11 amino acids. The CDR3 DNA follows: TGCAGTGCTAGAGCCCCCAACGAGCAGTACTTC. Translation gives CSARAPNEQYF.

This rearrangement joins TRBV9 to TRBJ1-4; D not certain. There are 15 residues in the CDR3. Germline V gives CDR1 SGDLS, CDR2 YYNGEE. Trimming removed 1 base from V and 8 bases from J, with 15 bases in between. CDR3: CASSVSLQREEKLFF. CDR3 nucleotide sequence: TGTGCCAGCAGCGTATCGCTTCAGAGGGAGGAAAAACTGTTTTTT.

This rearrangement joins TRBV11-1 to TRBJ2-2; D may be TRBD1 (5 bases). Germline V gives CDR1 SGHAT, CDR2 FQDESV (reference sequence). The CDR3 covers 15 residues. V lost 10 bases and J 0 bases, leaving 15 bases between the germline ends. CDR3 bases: TGTGCCACCAGGAAGGACACGGCGAACACCGGGGAGCTGTTTTTT. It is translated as CATRKDTANTGELFF.

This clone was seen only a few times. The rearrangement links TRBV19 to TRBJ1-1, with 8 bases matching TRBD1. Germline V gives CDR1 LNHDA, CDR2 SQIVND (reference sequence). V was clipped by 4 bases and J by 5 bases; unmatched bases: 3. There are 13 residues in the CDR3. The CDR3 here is CASSRQGATEAFF. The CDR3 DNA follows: TGTGCCAGTAGTAGGCAGGGGGCTACTGAAGCTTTCTTT.

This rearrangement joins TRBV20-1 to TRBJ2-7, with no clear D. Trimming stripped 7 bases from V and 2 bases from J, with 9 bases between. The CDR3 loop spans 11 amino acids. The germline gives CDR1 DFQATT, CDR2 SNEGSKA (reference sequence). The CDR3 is CSVPYTYEQYF. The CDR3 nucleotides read TGCAGTGTGCCCTACACCTACGAGCAGTACTTC.

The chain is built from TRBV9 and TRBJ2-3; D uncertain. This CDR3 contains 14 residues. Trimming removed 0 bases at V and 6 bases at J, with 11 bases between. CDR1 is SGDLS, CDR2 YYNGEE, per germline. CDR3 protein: CASSVATGGDTQYF. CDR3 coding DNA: TGTGCCAGCAGCGTAGCTACGGGTGGCGATACGCAGTATTTT.

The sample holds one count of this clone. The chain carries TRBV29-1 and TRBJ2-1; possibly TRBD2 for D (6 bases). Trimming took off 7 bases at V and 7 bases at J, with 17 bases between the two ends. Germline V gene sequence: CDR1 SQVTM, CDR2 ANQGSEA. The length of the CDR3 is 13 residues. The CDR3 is CSASGGDRNEQFF. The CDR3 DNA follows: TGCAGCGCCTCAGGCGGGGATAGGAATGAGCAGTTCTTC.

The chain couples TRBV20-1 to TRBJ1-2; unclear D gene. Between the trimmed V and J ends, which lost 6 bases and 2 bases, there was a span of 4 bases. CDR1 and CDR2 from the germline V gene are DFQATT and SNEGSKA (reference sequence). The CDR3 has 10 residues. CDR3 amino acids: CSASNYGYTF. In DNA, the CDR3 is TGCAGTGCCTCAAACTATGGCTACACCTTC.

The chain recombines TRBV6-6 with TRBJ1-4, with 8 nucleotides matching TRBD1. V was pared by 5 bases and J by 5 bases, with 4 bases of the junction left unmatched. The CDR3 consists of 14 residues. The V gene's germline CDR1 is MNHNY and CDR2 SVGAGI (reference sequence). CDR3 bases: TGTGCCAGCAGTCTTCGGACAGGGAATGAAAAACTGTTTTTT. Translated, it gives CASSLRTGNEKLFF.

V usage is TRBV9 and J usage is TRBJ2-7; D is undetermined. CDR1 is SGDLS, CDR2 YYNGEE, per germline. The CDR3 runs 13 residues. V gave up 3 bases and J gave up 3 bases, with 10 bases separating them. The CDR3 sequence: CASSDPNHYEQYF. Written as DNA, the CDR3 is TGTGCCAGCAGCGACCCTAATCACTACGAGCAGTACTTC.

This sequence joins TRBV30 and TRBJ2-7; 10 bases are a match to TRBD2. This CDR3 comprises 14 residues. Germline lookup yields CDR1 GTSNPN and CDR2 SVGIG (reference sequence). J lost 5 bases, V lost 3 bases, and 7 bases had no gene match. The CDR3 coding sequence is TGTGCCTGGAGCTTACTAGCGGGGTACGACGAGCAGTACTTC. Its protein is CAWSLLAGYDEQYF.

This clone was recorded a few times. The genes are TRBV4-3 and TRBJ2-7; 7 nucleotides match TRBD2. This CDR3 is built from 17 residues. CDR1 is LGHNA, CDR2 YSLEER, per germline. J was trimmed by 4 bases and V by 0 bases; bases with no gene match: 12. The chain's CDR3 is CASSQEVTQRGGYEQYF. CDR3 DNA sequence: TGCGCCAGCAGCCAAGAGGTAACCCAGCGGGGAGGTTACGAGCAGTACTTC.

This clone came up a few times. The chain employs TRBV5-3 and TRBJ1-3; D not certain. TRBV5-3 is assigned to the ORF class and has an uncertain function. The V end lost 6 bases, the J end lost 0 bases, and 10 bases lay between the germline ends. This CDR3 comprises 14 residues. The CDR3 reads CARIRRRSGNTIYF. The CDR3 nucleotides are TGTGCCAGAATCCGGAGGCGCTCTGGAAACACCATATATTTT.

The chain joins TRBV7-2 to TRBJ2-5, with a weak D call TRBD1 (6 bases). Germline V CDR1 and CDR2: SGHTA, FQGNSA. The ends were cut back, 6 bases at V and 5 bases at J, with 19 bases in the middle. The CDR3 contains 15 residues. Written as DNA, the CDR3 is TGTGCCAGCAGTTCCAACAGGGTTGGTACGGAGACCCAGTACTTC. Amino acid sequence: CASSSNRVGTETQYF.

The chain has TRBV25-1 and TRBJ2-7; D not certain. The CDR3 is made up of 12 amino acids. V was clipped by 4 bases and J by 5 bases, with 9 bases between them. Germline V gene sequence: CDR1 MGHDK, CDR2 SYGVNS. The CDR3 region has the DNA TGTGCCAGCAGTGGACCTGGTCACGAGCAGTACTTC. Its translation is CASSGPGHEQYF.

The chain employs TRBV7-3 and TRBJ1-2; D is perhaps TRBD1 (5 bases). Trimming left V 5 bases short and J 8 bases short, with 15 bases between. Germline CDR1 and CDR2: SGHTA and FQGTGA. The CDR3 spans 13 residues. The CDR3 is CASSNRQLLGYTF. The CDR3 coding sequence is TGTGCCAGCAGCAACAGGCAGCTACTAGGCTACACCTTC.

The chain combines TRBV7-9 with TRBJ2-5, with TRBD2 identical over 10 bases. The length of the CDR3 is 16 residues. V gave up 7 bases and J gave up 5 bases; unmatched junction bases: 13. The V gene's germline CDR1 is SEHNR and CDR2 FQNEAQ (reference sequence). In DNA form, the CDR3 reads TGTGCCAGCACCCCTCGGGAGCGGGGGGGTGTGGAGACCCAGTACTTC. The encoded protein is CASTPRERGGVETQYF.

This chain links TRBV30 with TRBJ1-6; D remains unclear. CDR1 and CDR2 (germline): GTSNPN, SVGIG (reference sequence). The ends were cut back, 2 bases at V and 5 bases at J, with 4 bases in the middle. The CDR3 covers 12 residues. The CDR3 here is CAWSSHNSPLHF. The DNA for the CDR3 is TGTGCCTGGAGTTCTCATAATTCACCCCTCCACTTT.

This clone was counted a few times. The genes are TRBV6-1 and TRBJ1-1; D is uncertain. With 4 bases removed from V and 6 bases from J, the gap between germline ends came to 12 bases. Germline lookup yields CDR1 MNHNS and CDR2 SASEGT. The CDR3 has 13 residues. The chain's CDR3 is CASSGMGSPEAFF. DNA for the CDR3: TGTGCCAGCAGTGGAATGGGATCTCCTGAAGCTTTCTTT.